This TCR beta chain came from a study of OX40 agonist ivuxolimab in advanced cancers. For the study in its entirety: Ivuxolimab was a fully human IgG2 agonistic monoclonal antibody targeting the costimulatory receptor OX40 (CD134). Partial responses occurred in three dose-escalation patients, of whom one had hepatocellular carcinoma and two had cutaneous melanoma. Among the approximately 50 dose-escalation patients, some 19 had hepatocellular carcinoma, approximately 15 melanoma, 9 renal cell carcinoma and 9 head and neck cancer. The paper covers the monotherapy dose-escalation part of the phase I ivuxolimab trial, which included N of about 51 patients. Prior anti-PD-1, anti-PD-L1 or anti-CTLA-4 therapy was permitted, and approximately 42% of dose-escalation patients had received checkpoint inhibitors. Peripheral TCRbeta sequencing aimed to test whether ivuxolimab altered TCR sequence diversity and caused clonal T-cell expansion. The dose-escalation cohort was around 83% male with a mean age of approximately 59 years, ranging from 23 to 79. Intravenous ivuxolimab was administered to patients every 2 weeks at six dose levels: 0.01, 0.1, 0.3, 1.5, 3 and 10 mg/kg. What the study reported, not specific to this receptor: The antigen specificity of the peripheral T cells that underwent clonal expansion was not determined. At doses of 0.1 to 3.0 mg/kg, clonal expansion of both CD4+ and CD8+ T cells in blood was seen between baseline and week 6. After ivuxolimab, more expanded clones were found on average in CD8+ T cells than in CD4+ T cells. Partial responders in the 0.1-3.0 mg/kg groups had among the lowest normalized peripheral clonal expansion, especially among CD8+ T cells. Low levels of normalized T-cell clonal expansion were also seen in some patients who did not respond.

The trial excluded patients who had a history of autoimmune disease or who were on systemic immunosuppression. Peripheral blood for TCR sequencing was drawn from every dose cohort at baseline, at cycle 4 day 1 and at cycle 7 day 1. The samples were taken from a phase I, first-in-human, multicenter, open-label dose-escalation trial of ivuxolimab. The trial enrolled adults with locally advanced or metastatic head and neck squamous cell, hepatocellular, melanoma or renal cell carcinoma. Before TCR sequencing, CD4+ T cells and CD8+ T cells were sorted from peripheral blood as separate populations. Taken from the germline V gene (reference sequence), the CDR1 and CDR2 loops are LNHDA and SQIVND. V drops 7 bases and J drops 0 bases, leaving 13 bases in between. Taken from cysteine to phenylalanine, the CDR3 has 15 residues. The kept DNA is CDR3 alone, 45 bases in frame from the first base. For sequencing of the TCRbeta CDR3 region, genomic DNA was extracted from the sorted cells. TCRbeta CDR3 regions were sequenced using the immunoSEQ Assay. The clones in this table, taken by TCRdb from immuneACCESS, are in-frame only. Not every clone is retained; where verified, under half of the shortfall comes from an unresolved V gene, and the cause of the rest is unknown. This sample holds about 35,000 clones; about 70% were observed only once. The top ten clonotypes cover roughly 19% of the sample.

Note on this clone: Its antigen remains undetermined. No base quality information exists; no much larger clone differs at one position.

The source was CD4+ or CD8+ T cells sorted from blood, collected in a trial of the OX40 agonist ivuxolimab. This chain is built from TRBV19 and TRBJ1-3; the D gene lacks a confident call. This TCR came from an adult with an advanced solid tumor such as melanoma, head and neck, liver or kidney cancer. The nucleotide sequence is TGTGCCAGTACTATGGACCCCTACTCTGGAAACACCATATATTTT. Its coded protein is CASTMDPYSGNTIYF.